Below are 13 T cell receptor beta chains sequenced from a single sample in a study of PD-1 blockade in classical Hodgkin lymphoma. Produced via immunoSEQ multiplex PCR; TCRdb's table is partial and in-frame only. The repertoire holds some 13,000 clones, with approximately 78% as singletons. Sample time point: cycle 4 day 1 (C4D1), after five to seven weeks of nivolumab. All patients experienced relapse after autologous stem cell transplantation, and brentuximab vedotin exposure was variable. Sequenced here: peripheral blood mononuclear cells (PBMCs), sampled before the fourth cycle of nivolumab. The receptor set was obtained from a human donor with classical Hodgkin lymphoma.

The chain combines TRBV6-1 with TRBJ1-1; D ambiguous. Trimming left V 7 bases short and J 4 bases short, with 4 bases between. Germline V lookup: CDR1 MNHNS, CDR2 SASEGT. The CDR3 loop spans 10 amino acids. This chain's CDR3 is CASKSTEAFF. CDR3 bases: TGTGCCAGCAAGTCCACTGAAGCTTTCTTT.

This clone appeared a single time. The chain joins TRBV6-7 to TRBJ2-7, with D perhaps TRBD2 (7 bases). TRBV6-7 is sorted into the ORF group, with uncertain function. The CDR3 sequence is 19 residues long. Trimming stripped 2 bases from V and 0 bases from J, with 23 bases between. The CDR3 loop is CASSYGSGGSPPHSYEQYF. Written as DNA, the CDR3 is TGTGCCAGCAGTTACGGATCGGGGGGCTCCCCTCCCCACTCCTACGAGCAGTACTTC.

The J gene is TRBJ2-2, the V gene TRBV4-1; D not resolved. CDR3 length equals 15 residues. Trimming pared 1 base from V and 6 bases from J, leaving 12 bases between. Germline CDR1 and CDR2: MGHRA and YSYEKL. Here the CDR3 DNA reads TGCGCCAGCAGCCAAGTATTATCCGGTTCCGGGGAGCTGTTTTTT. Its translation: CASSQVLSGSGELFF.

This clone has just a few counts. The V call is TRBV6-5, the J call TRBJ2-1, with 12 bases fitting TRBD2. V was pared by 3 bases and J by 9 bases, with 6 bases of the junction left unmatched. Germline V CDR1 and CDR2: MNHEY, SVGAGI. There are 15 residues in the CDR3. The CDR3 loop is CASSYSSGGVIEQFF. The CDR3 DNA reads TGTGCCAGCAGTTATTCTAGCGGGGGGGTAATTGAGCAGTTCTTC.

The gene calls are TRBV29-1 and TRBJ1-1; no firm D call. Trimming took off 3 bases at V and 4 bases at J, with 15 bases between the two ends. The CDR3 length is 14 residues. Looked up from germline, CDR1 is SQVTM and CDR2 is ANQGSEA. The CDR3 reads CSVDWGQSFTEAFF. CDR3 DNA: TGCAGCGTTGATTGGGGTCAAAGTTTCACTGAAGCTTTCTTT.

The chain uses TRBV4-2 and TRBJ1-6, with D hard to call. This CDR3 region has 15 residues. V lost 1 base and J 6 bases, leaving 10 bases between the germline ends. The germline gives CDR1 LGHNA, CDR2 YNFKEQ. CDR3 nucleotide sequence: TGTGCCAGCAGCCAAGCGGGGAGTGGTAATTCACCCCTCCACTTT. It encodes CASSQAGSGNSPLHF.

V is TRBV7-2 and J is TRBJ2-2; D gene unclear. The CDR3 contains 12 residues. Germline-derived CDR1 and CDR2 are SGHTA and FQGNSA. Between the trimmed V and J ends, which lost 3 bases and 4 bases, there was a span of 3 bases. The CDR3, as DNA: TGTGCCAGCAGCTTTTCCACCGGGGAGCTGTTTTTT. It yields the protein CASSFSTGELFF.

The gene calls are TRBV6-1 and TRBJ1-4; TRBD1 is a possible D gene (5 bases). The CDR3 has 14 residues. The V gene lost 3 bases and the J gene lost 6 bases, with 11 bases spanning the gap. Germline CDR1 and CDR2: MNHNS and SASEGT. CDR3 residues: CASSDTGPYEKLFF. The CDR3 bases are TGTGCCAGCAGTGACACAGGACCTTATGAAAAACTGTTTTTT.

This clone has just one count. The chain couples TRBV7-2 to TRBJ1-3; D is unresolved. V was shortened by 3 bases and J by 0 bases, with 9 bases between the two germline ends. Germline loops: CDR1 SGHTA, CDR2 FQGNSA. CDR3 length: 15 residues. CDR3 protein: CASSFDRFSGNTIYF. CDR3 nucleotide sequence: TGTGCCAGCAGCTTCGATCGGTTCTCTGGAAACACCATATATTTT.

The CDR3 loop reads CASSLGLKAFF. CDR3 DNA sequence: TGTGCCAGCAGTTTGGGCCTGAAGGCTTTCTTT. The rearrangement joins TRBV27 to TRBJ1-1; D is unresolved. The CDR3 spans 11 residues. V was pared by 3 bases and J by 11 bases, with 10 bases between. The germline V gene encodes CDR1 MNHEY and CDR2 SMNVEV (reference sequence).

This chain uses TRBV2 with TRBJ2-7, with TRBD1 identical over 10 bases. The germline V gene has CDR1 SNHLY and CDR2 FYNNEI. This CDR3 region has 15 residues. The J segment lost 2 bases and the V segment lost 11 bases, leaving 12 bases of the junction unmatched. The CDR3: CAALSVGQGAYEQYF. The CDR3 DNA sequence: TGTGCCGCACTGTCCGTAGGACAGGGGGCCTACGAGCAGTACTTC. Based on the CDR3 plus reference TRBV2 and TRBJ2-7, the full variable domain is EPEVTQTPSHQVTQMGQEVILRCVPISNHLYFYWYRQILGQKVEFLVSFYNNEISEKSEIFDDQFSVERPDGSNFTLKIRSTKLEDSAMYFCAALSVGQGAYEQYFGPGTRLTVT.

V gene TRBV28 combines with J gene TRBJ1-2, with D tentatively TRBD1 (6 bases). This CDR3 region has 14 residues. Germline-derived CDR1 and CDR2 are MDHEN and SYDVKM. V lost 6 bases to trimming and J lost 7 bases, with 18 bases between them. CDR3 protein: CASSPGDRLSGYTF. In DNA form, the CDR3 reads TGTGCCAGCAGCCCTGGTGACAGGCTGAGTGGCTACACCTTC.

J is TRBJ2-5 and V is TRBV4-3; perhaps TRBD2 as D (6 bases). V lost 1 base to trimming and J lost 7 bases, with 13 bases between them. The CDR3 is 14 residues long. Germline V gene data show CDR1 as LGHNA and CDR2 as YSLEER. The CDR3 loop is CASSQVGGKRTQYF. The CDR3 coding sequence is TGCGCCAGCAGCCAAGTGGGGGGTAAAAGGACCCAGTACTTC.